This T cell receptor beta chain was sequenced during a study of blood T cell repertoires in COVID-19. Across the study: Sites across the United States, Italy and Spain contributed samples from acute and convalescent COVID-19. PBMCs, B-cell-depleted T cells, or T cells provided the cDNA or gDNA that made up the material.

The authors' processing: It was from reference gene primer amplification that nucleated cell counts were estimated. Produced via immunoSEQ multiplex PCR; TCRdb's table is partial and in-frame only. The DNA was the basis for D and trimming; V, J and clone size are from that table. The data hold 300,000 to 400,000 clones, with about nine tenths observed a single time. Patients from Seattle were sampled longitudinally, starting during active infection. The CDR3 extends over 13 amino acids. The specimen was peripheral blood. This TCR came from an older woman with COVID-19, enrolled during active disease. This sequence joins TRBV21-1 and TRBJ1-1. TRBV21-1 has pseudogene status. CDR3 nucleotides: TGTGCCAGCAGCAAACGTAAGAACACTGAAGCTTTCTTT. Amino acid sequence: CASSKRKNTEAFF.